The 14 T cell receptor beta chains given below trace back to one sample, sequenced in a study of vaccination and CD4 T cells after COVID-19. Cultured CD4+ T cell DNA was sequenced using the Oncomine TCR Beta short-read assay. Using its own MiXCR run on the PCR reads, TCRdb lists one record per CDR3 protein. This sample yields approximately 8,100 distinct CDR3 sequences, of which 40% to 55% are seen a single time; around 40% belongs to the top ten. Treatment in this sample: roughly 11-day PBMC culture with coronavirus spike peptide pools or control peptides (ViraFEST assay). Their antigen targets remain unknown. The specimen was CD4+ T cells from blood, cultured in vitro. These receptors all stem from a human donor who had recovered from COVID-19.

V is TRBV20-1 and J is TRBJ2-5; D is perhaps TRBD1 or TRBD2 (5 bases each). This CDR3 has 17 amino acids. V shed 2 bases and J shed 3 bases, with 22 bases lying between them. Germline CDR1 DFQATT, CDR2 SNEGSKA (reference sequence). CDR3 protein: CSARTPWGSFSEETQYF. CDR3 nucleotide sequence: TGCAGTGCTAGAACTCCTTGGGGGTCATTCTCGGAAGAGACCCAGTACTTC.

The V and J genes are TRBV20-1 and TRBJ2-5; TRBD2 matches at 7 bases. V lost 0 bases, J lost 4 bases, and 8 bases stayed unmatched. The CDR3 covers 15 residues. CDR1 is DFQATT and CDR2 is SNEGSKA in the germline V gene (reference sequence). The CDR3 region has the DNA TGCAGTGCTAGAGAGGAGGGAGGGGTTGGAGAGACCCAGTACTTC. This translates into CSAREEGGVGETQYF.

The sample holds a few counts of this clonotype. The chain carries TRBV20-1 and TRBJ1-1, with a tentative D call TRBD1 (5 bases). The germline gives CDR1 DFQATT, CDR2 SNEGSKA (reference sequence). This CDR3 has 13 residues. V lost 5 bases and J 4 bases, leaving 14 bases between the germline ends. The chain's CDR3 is CSAPRETATEAFF. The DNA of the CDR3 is TGCAGTGCTCCAAGGGAGACAGCCACTGAAGCTTTCTTT.

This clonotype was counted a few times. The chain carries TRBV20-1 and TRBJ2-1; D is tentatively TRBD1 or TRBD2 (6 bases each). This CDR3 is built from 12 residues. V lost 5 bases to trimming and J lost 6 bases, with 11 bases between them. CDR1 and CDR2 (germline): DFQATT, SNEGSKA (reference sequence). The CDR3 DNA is TGCAGTGCTGCCGGGGGCCGCAATGAGCAGTTCTTC. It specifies CSAAGGRNEQFF.

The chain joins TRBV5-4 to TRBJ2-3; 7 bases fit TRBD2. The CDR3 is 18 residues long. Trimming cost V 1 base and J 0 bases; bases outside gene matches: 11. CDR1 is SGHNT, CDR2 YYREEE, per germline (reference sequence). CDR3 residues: CASSLPFSGDQSTDTQYF. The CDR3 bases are TGTGCCAGCAGCTTGCCCTTCAGCGGGGACCAAAGCACAGATACGCAGTATTTT.

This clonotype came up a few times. CDR3 residues: CASSLLAGGSPATQYF. Written as DNA, the CDR3 is TGTGCCAGCAGCTTACTCGCGGGGGGATCCCCAGCTACGCAGTATTTT. This chain connects TRBV7-3 to TRBJ2-3, with 8 bases matching TRBD2. Unmatched junction bases numbered 12, after V lost 2 bases and J lost 8 bases. The CDR3 is made up of 16 amino acids. Germline lookup yields CDR1 SGHTA and CDR2 FQGTGA.

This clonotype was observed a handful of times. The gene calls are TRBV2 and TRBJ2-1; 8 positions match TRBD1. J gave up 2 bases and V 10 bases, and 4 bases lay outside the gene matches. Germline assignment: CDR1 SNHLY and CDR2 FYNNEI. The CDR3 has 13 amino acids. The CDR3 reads CATWDRPYNEQFF. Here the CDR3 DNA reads TGTGCCACCTGGGACAGGCCCTACAATGAGCAGTTCTTC.

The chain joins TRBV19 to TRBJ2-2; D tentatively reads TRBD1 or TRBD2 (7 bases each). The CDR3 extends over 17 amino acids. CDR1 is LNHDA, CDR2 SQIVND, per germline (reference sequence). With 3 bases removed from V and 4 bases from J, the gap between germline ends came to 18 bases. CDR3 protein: CASSMGLRGGGTGELFF. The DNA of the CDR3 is TGTGCCAGTAGTATGGGGCTCAGGGGGGGAGGCACCGGGGAGCTGTTTTTT. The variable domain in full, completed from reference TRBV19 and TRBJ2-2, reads DGGITQSPKYLFRKEGQNVTLSCEQNLNHDAMYWYRQDPGQGLRLIYYSQIVNDFQKGDIAEGYSVSREKKESFPLTVTSAQKNPTAFYLCASSMGLRGGGTGELFFGEGSRLTVL.

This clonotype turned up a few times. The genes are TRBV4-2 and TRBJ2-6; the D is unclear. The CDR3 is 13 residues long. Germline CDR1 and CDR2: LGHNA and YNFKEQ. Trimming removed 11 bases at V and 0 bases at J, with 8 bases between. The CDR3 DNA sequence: TGTGCCGTAGCAGACTCTGGGGCCAACGTCCTGACTTTC. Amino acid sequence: CAVADSGANVLTF.

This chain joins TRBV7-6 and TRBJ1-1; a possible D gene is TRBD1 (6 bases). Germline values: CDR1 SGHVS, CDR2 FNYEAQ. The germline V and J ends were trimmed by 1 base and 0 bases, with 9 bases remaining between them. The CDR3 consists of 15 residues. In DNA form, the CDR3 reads TGTGCCAGCAGCTTAGAACAGGGTGTGAACACTGAAGCTTTCTTT. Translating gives CASSLEQGVNTEAFF.

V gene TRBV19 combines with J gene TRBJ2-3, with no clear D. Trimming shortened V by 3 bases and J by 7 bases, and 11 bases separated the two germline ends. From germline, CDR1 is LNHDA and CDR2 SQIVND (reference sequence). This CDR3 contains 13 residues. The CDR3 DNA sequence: TGTGCCAGTAGTATGAGGCTACCGAATACGCAGTATTTT. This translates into CASSMRLPNTQYF.

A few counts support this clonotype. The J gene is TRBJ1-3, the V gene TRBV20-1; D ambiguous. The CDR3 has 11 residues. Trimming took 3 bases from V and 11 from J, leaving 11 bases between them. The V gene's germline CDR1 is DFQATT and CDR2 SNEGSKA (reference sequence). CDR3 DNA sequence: TGCAGTGCTAGCGGGGTAGCCGCCATATATTTT. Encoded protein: CSASGVAAIYF.

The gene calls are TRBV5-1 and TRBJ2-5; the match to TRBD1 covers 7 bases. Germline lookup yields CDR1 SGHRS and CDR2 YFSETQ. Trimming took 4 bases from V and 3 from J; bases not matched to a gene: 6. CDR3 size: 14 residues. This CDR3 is CASSVNTGEETQYF. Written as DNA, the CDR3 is TGCGCCAGCAGCGTAAATACAGGGGAAGAGACCCAGTACTTC.

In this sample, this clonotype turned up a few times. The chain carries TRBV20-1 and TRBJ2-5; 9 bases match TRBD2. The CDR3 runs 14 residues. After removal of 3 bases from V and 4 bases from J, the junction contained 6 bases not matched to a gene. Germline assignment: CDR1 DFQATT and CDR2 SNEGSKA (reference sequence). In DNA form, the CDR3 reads TGCAGTGCTAGTAGCGGGAGAATCCGAGAGACCCAGTACTTC. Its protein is CSASSGRIRETQYF.